The clone carrying this T cell receptor beta chain was detected ten times or more. The antigen remains unidentified. TCRdb passed the reads through MiXCR, listing each CDR3 protein once. The table lists a few hundred thousand distinct CDR3 sequences, around a sixth of them singletons. The record originates from a study of T cell repertoires in cytomegalovirus infection. Looking at the study overall: Shared public TCR beta signatures pointed to both CMV infection and a matching HLA type. Study-wide findings and caveats: The cumulative frequency of public TCR beta families identified carriers of CMV plus the relevant HLA. CMV-specific HLA-C-restricted TCR beta clonotypes dominated the ex vivo response.

The clonotype was recovered from a human donor in good health (CMV status not recorded). Some clones in this sample may be carry-over from other donors' samples. Material: PBMCs.

The CDR3 coding sequence is TGCAGTGCTAGATCGGCAGGTAGGGGAATTACGCCCCAGCATTTT. Its protein product is CSARSAGRGITPQHF. The chain carries TRBV20-1 and TRBJ1-5, with D possibly matching TRBD1 (5 bases). This CDR3 comprises 15 residues. Germline V gives CDR1 DFQATT, CDR2 SNEGSKA (reference sequence). Trimming removed 2 bases at V and 9 bases at J, with 20 bases between.